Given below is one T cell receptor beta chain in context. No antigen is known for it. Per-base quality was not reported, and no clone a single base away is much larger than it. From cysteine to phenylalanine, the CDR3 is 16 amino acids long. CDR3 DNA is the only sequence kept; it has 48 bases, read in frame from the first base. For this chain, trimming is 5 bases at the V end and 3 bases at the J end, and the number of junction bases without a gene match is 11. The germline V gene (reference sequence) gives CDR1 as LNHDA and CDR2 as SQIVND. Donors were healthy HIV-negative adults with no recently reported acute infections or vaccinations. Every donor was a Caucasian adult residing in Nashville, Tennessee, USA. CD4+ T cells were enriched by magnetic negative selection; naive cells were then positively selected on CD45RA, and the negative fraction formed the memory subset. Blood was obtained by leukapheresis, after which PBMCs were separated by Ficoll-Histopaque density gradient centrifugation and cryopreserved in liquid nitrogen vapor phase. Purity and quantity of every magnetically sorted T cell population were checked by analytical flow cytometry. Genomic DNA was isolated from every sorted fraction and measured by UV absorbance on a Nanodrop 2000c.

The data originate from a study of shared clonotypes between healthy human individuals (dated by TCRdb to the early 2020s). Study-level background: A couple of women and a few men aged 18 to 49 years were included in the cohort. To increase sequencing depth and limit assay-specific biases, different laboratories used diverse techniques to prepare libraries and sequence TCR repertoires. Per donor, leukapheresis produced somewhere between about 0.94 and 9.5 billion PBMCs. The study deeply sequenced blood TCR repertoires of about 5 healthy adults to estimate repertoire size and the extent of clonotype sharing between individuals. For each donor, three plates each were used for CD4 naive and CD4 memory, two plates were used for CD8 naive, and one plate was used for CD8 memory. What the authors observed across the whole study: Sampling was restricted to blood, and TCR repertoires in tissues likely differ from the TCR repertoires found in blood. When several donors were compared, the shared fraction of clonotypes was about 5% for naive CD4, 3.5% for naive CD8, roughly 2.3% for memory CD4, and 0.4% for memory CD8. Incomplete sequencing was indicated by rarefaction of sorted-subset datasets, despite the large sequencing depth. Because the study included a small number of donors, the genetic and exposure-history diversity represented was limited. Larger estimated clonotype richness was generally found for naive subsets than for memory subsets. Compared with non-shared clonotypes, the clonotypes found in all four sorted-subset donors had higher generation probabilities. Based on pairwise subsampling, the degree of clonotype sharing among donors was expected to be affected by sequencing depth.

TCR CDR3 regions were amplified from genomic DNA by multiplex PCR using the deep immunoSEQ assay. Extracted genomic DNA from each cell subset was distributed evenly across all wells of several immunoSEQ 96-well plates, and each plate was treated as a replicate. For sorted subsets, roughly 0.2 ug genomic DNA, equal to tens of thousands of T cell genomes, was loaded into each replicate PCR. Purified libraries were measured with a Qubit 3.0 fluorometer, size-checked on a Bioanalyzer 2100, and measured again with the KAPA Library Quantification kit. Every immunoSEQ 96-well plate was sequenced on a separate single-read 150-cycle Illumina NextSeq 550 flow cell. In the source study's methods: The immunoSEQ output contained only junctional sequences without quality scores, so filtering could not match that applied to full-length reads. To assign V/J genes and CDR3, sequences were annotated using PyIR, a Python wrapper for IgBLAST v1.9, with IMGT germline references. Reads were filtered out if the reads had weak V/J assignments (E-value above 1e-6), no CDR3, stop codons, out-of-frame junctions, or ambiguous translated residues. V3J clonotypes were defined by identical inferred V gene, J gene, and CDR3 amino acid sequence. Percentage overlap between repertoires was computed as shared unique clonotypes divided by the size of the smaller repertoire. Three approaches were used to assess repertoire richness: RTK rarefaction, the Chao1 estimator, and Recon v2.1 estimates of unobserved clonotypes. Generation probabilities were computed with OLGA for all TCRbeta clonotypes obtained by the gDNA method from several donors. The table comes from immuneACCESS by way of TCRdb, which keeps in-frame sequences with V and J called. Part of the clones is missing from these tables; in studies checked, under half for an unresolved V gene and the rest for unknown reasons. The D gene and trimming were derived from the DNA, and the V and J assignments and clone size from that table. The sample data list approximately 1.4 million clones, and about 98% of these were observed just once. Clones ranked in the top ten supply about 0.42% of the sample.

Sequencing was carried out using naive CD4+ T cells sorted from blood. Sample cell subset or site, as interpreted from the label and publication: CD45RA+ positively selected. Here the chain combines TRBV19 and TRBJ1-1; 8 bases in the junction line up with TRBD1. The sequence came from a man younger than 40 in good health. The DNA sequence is TGTGCCAGTAGTCTCCCGCCAGGGGGCGCGGACACTGAAGCTTTCTTT. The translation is CASSLPPGGADTEAFF.